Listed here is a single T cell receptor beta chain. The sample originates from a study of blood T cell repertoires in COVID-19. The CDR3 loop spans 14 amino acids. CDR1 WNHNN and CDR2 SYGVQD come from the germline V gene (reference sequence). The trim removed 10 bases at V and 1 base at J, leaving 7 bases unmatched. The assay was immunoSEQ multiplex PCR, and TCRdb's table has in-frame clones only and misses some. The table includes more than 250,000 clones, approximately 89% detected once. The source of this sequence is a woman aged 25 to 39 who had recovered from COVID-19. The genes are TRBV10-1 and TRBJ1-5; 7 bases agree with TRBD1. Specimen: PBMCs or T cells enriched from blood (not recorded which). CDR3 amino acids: CAIIPQGSNQPQHF. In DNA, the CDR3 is TGCGCCATCATACCACAGGGGAGCAATCAGCCCCAGCATTTT.